Sequencing of this TCR beta chain was carried out in a study of CD8 T cells in ankylosing spondylitis. This CDR3 comprises 12 residues. Germline lookup yields CDR1 SGHTA and CDR2 FQGNSA. V lost 5 bases, J lost 6 bases, and 3 bases stayed unmatched. TCRdb recomputed calls from the 5' RACE reads with MiXCR, one row per CDR3 protein. The sample contains 240,000 or so distinct CDR3 sequences, 8.6% of which appear only once. This clonotype was counted between two and nine times. Its antigen is currently unknown. The study's findings and limits: Researchers reportedly found disease-linked clones significantly enriched in matched ankylosing spondylitis synovial fluid.

The clonotype comes from a male donor with ankylosing spondylitis or in good health (not recorded which). The sequenced sample consisted of blood, either unsorted or a sorted T cell fraction (not recorded which). The chain recombines TRBV7-2 with TRBJ2-7, with 8 bases that match TRBD1. CDR3 bases: TGTGCCAGCAGCAAAGACAGGGGCGAGCAGTACTTC. Amino acids: CASSKDRGEQYF.